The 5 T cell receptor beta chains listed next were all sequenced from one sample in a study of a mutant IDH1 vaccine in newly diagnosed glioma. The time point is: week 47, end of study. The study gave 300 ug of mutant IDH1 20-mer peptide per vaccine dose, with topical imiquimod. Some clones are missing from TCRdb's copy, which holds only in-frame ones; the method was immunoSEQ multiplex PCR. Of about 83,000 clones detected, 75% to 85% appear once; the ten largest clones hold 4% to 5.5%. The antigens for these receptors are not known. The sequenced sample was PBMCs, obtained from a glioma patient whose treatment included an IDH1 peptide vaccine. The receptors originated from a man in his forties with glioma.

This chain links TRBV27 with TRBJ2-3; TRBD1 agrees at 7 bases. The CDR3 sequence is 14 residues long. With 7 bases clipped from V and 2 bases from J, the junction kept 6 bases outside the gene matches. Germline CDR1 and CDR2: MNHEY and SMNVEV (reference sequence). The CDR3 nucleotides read TGTGCCAGCACCGAGGGACAGCACACAGATACGCAGTATTTT. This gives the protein CASTEGQHTDTQYF.

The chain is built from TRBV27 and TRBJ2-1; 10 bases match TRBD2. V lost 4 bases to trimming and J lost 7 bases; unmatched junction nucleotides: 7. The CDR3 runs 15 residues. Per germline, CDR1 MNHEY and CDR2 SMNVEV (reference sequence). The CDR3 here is CASSSLAGGRNEQFF. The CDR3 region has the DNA TGTGCCAGCAGTTCCTTAGCGGGGGGCCGGAATGAGCAGTTCTTC.

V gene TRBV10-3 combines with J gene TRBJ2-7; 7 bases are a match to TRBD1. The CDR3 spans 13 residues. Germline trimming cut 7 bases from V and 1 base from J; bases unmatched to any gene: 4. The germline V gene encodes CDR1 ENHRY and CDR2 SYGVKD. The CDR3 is CAIKNRGSYEQYF. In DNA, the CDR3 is TGTGCCATCAAAAACAGGGGATCCTACGAGCAGTACTTC.

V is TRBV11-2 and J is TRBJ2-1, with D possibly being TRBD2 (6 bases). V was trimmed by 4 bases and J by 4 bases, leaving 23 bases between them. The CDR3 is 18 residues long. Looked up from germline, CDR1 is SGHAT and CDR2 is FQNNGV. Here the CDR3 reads CASSSIWDFEGGYNEQFF. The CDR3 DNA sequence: TGTGCCAGCAGCTCAATCTGGGACTTCGAAGGAGGATACAATGAGCAGTTCTTC.

The CDR3 coding sequence is TGTGCCAGCAGCTTAACGTTTGGTCTAGCGGGAGGGACCGGGGAGCTGTTTTTT. Its translation: CASSLTFGLAGGTGELFF. The chain couples TRBV7-3 to TRBJ2-2, with 12 bases identical to TRBD2. Germline V gene data show CDR1 as SGHTA and CDR2 as FQGTGA. The V segment lost 0 bases and the J segment 5 bases; nucleotides outside the gene matches: 7. The CDR3 length is 18 residues.